Described below is a single T cell receptor beta chain sequence and its context. These data originate in a study of blood T cell repertoires in COVID-19. Study context: The study drew acute and convalescent COVID-19 samples from the United States, Italy and Spain.

Clones were sequenced by immunoSEQ multiplex PCR, and TCRdb holds only the in-frame ones, with some missing. Here the sample spans 540,000 or so clones, less than 90% being singletons. The length of the CDR3 is 12 residues. V gave up 5 bases and J gave up 1 base, with 8 bases separating them. Germline lookup yields CDR1 GTSNPN and CDR2 SVGIG (reference sequence). The sample was peripheral blood. This clonotype was obtained from a woman aged 45-65 years with COVID-19, enrolled during active disease. The J gene is TRBJ1-1, the V gene TRBV30, with D possibly TRBD1 on 5 matching bases. CDR3 sequence: CAWAGGNTEAFF. CDR3 nucleotide sequence: TGTGCCTGGGCGGGGGGGAACACTGAAGCTTTCTTT.